Here is one T cell receptor (beta chain) with its context. Its target is not known. The CDR3 sequence is 15 residues long. Germline-derived CDR1 and CDR2 are DFQATT and SNEGSKA (reference sequence). This record belongs to a study of monozygotic twins with inflammatory bowel disease. Study-level points and caveats: Reduced clonotype sharing with other individuals was observed in IBD patients relative to healthy twins, especially with disease activity.

Reanalyzing the 5' RACE reads, TCRdb keeps one entry per CDR3 protein, without DNA. This repertoire includes 110,000 to 150,000 distinct CDR3 sequences. Material: blood. This clonotype was sampled from a human donor with ulcerative colitis or Crohn's disease, or a healthy co-twin of an affected twin (not recorded which). V and J are TRBV20-1 and TRBJ2-5. CDR3 protein: CSARDPVFSTETQYF.